These T cell receptor beta chains were read from a single sample in a study of control samples from healthy donors and cancer patients. Profiling relied on immunoSEQ multiplex PCR, and the TCRdb table lists in-frame clones only, not all of them. Of 60,000 to 70,000 clones in the sample, about 80% were seen once. Sequenced material: PBMCs. The receptor set was obtained from a woman aged 50 to 60 with lung cancer. Each CDR3 is given with its conserved first and last residue. The D gene is left open where the match is weak.

DNA: TGTGCCAGCAGCTCGCGGACGGACTCTGGAAACACCATATATTTT
CDR3: CASSSRTDSGNTIYF
D: .
J: TRBJ1-3
V: TRBV11-3

DNA: TGTGCCAGCAGCCGCGGCGTCAGGGGAAACACTGAAGCTTTCTTT
CDR3: CASSRGVRGNTEAFF
D: .
J: TRBJ1-1
V: TRBV11-2

DNA: TGTGCCACCAGTCTCGGGACAGGGAGGGGCTACACCTTC
CDR3: CATSLGTGRGYTF
D: TRBD1
J: TRBJ1-2
V: TRBV24-1

DNA: TGTGCCAGCAGTTGGTTTGGGGAGCAAGAGACCCAGTACTTC
CDR3: CASSWFGEQETQYF
D: .
J: TRBJ2-5
V: TRBV27

DNA: TGTGCCAGCAGCTTAGCGATCAACAATCGGGAGCAGTACTTC
CDR3: CASSLAINNREQYF
D: .
J: TRBJ2-7
V: TRBV7-8

DNA: TGTGCCAGCAGCCGGCTGACAGGGGTAGGCTACACCTTC
CDR3: CASSRLTGVGYTF
D: TRBD1
J: TRBJ1-2
V: TRBV7-9

DNA: TGCGCCAGCAGCTGGGGGACTAGCGGGGATTCCTACAATGAGCAGTTCTTC
CDR3: CASSWGTSGDSYNEQFF
D: TRBD2
J: TRBJ2-1
V: TRBV5-1

DNA: TGTGCCAGCAGTGAATCACGCGGTTGGCAGCCCCAGCATTTT
CDR3: CASSESRGWQPQHF
D: .
J: TRBJ1-5
V: TRBV6-1

DNA: TGTGCCAGCAGTTCGCACAAAGAGACCCAGTACTTC
CDR3: CASSSHKETQYF
D: .
J: TRBJ2-5
V: TRBV27

DNA: TGTGCCAGCAGCTTCTCCGGGACAGGGGGCGAGGGTGGCTACACCTTC
CDR3: CASSFSGTGGEGGYTF
D: TRBD1
J: TRBJ1-2
V: TRBV7-9

DNA: TGTGCCAGCAGCGTATTGACAGGGGGCGGGACTGAAGCTTTCTTT
CDR3: CASSVLTGGGTEAFF
D: TRBD1
J: TRBJ1-1
V: TRBV9

DNA: TGTGCCAGCAGTTTAGGGCAGAACACTGAAGCTTTCTTT
CDR3: CASSLGQNTEAFF
D: .
J: TRBJ1-1
V: TRBV27

DNA: TGTGCCAGCAGCCCATCCGGGGTGGATAATGAAAAACTGTTTTTT
CDR3: CASSPSGVDNEKLFF
D: .
J: TRBJ1-4
V: TRBV7-9

DNA: TGTGCCAGCAGCCTTACAGGGGGCAGGTACAATGAGCAGTTCTTC
CDR3: CASSLTGGRYNEQFF
D: TRBD1
J: TRBJ2-1
V: TRBV14

DNA: TGCGCCAGCAGCTTGGAAAGCTATGGCTACACCTTC
CDR3: CASSLESYGYTF
D: .
J: TRBJ1-2
V: TRBV5-1

DNA: TGTGCCAGCAGTTTGACCCAACCGCCGAAGGCGCAGTACTTC
CDR3: CASSLTQPPKAQYF
D: .
J: TRBJ2-7
V: TRBV28

DNA: TGTGCCAGCAGTTTATCGGCCAACGGAGACACCGGGGAGCTGTTTTTT
CDR3: CASSLSANGDTGELFF
D: .
J: TRBJ2-2
V: TRBV27

DNA: TGTGCCAGCAGCTTCGACCCAAGTACAGATACGCAGTATTTT
CDR3: CASSFDPSTDTQYF
D: .
J: TRBJ2-3
V: TRBV5-4